The T cell receptor beta chain under discussion was sequenced for a study of monozygotic twins with inflammatory bowel disease. Study-level findings and limits: Healthy co-twins exceeded IBD patients in TCRbeta diversity as measured by inverse Simpson.

The draw for each donor consisted of a single 2.5 ml blood sample. Whole blood without T cell sorting served as the source of isolated total RNA. On this clonotype itself: Its antigen is not identified.

Nested PCRs of 16 and 9 cycles, two in total, were run on TCRalpha and TCRbeta cDNA. TCRdb reprocessed the 5' RACE reads, with one entry per CDR3 protein and no DNA. The sample table sets out 150,000 to 200,000 distinct CDR3 sequences. This receptor was identified in a human donor with ulcerative colitis or Crohn's disease, or a healthy co-twin of an affected twin (not recorded which). Sample: blood.

The CDR3 sequence is CASSLRDRLGEKLFF. J is TRBJ1-4 and V is TRBV6-5; no DNA is available, so the TRBD1 call from TCRdb remains unchecked. CDR1 is MNHEY and CDR2 is SVGAGI in the germline V gene. The CDR3 has 15 residues.